Below are 18 T cell receptor beta chains sequenced from a single sample in a study of CD8 T cells in Susac syndrome. Random hexamers primed reverse transcription of about 0.45 to 1 ug RNA. From the immunoSEQ multiplex PCR reads, TCRdb called clonotypes with MiXCR, one entry per CDR3 protein. The profile shows 150,000 to 200,000 distinct CDR3 sequences, around 95% of them singletons. Material: CD4+ T cells from PBMCs. The source of these receptors is a human donor in good health.

The chain has TRBV7-2 and TRBJ2-7; no clear D gene. Germline CDR1 reads SGHTA; CDR2 reads FQGNSA. Trimming pared 1 base from V and 3 bases from J, leaving 10 bases between. The CDR3 length is 14 residues. CDR3 coding DNA: TGTGCCAGCAGCTTAGGTCATAACCGCTACGAGCAGTACTTC. Protein: CASSLGHNRYEQYF.

The chain uses TRBV15 and TRBJ1-1, with D possibly TRBD1 on 5 matching bases. This CDR3 region has 16 residues. V lost 1 base to trimming and J lost 1 base, with 13 bases between them. In germline, CDR1 is LNHNV, CDR2 YYDKDF (reference sequence). CDR3 in amino acids: CATSRARGDKNTEAFF. The CDR3 DNA sequence: TGTGCCACCAGCAGAGCGCGGGGGGATAAGAACACTGAAGCTTTCTTT. The entire variable domain, with the rest obtained from reference TRBV15 and TRBJ1-1, is as follows: DAMVIQNPRYQVTQFGKPVTLSCSQTLNHNVMYWYQQKSSQAPKLLFHYYDKDFNNEADTPDNFQSRRPNTSFCFLDIRSPGLGDTAMYLCATSRARGDKNTEAFFGQGTRLTVV.

Here the CDR3 DNA reads TGTGCCAGCAGTCTGGACAGGGTTAACTATGGCTACACCTTC. Amino acid sequence: CASSLDRVNYGYTF. The V call is TRBV7-2, the J call TRBJ1-2, with 8 bases aligning to TRBD1. CDR1 SGHTA and CDR2 FQGNSA come from the germline V gene. Losses at the gene ends were 6 bases for V and 1 base for J; bases not matched to a gene: 4. CDR3 size: 14 residues.

This clonotype came up once. The chain carries TRBV2 and TRBJ1-2; 8 bases are a match to TRBD1. CDR1 is SNHLY, CDR2 FYNNEI, per germline. The J segment lost 8 bases and the V segment lost 1 base, leaving 6 bases of the junction unmatched. The CDR3 sequence is 14 residues long. The CDR3 spells CASSEGGRGQGYTF. CDR3 nucleotides: TGTGCCAGCAGTGAAGGTGGCAGGGGGCAAGGCTACACCTTC.

The chain is built from TRBV3-1 and TRBJ2-5, with D perhaps TRBD1 (6 bases). This CDR3 has 14 residues. Trimming took 4 bases from V and 2 from J, leaving 11 bases between them. Germline assignment: CDR1 LGHDT and CDR2 YNNKEL (reference sequence). In DNA, the CDR3 is TGTGCCAGCAGCCTCAGGACAGCTCAAGAGACCCAGTACTTC. Encoded protein: CASSLRTAQETQYF.

This chain connects TRBV9 to TRBJ2-3, with unresolved D. Trimming removed 0 bases from V and 2 bases from J, with 13 bases in between. Germline V gene sequence: CDR1 SGDLS, CDR2 YYNGEE. The CDR3 is made up of 16 amino acids. CDR3 sequence (DNA): TGTGCCAGCAGCGTAGGTGCGAGCGAATACACAGATACGCAGTATTTT. Its translation: CASSVGASEYTDTQYF.

The J gene is TRBJ1-6, the V gene TRBV3-1, with 7 bases identical to TRBD1. V trimming: 5 bases; J trimming: 8 bases; junction bases outside the gene matches: 9. The CDR3 runs 15 residues. Per germline, CDR1 LGHDT and CDR2 YNNKEL (reference sequence). The CDR3 nucleotides read TGTGCCAGCAGCTTATCAGGGGGAGTAGATTCACCCCTCCACTTT. Amino acids: CASSLSGGVDSPLHF.

This chain joins TRBV9 and TRBJ2-5, with D perhaps TRBD1 or TRBD2 (5 bases each). V lost 0 bases to trimming and J lost 2 bases, with 11 bases between them. The CDR3 loop spans 15 amino acids. Germline assignment: CDR1 SGDLS and CDR2 YYNGEE. CDR3 protein: CASSVGGISQETQYF. The DNA of the CDR3 is TGTGCCAGCAGCGTAGGGGGGATAAGTCAAGAGACCCAGTACTTC.

The J gene is TRBJ2-7, the V gene TRBV7-9, with 9 bases identical to TRBD1. Germline values: CDR1 SEHNR, CDR2 FQNEAQ (reference sequence). V lost 4 bases, J lost 8 bases, and 3 bases stayed unmatched. The CDR3 extends over 12 amino acids. The CDR3 is CASSSGQGQQYF. In DNA form, the CDR3 reads TGTGCCAGCAGCTCGGGACAGGGTCAGCAGTACTTC.

This rearrangement joins TRBV6-5 to TRBJ2-5, with a weak D call TRBD2 (5 bases). V gave up 5 bases and J gave up 4 bases, with 14 bases separating them. This CDR3 comprises 14 residues. Germline CDR1 MNHEY, CDR2 SVGAGI. As DNA, the CDR3 is TGTGCCAGCAGTCCCCGAGGGTGGCGAGAGACCCAGTACTTC. Protein: CASSPRGWRETQYF.

J is TRBJ2-1 and V is TRBV7-9; no firm D call. The ends were cut back, 2 bases at V and 5 bases at J, with 4 bases in the middle. The germline CDR1 and CDR2 sequences are SEHNR and FQNEAQ (reference sequence). This CDR3 is built from 12 residues. The CDR3, as DNA: TGTGCCAGCAGCTTAAGTAACAATGAGCAGTTCTTC. Amino acid sequence: CASSLSNNEQFF.

The chain uses TRBV29-1 and TRBJ2-3, with D tentatively TRBD2 (6 bases). The CDR3 has 12 residues. Trimming pared 5 bases from V and 5 bases from J, leaving 11 bases between. Germline V gene lookup returns CDR1 SQVTM and CDR2 ANQGSEA. The CDR3 here is CSVLAGGDTQYF. In nucleotides, the CDR3 is TGCAGCGTTCTGGCCGGGGGAGATACGCAGTATTTT.

V and J are TRBV7-2 and TRBJ1-2; the D gene is possibly TRBD1 (5 bases). CDR1 SGHTA and CDR2 FQGNSA come from the germline V gene. V was pared by 2 bases and J by 5 bases, with 9 bases between. The CDR3 consists of 13 residues. The CDR3 DNA sequence: TGTGCCAGCAGCTTAACGGAGGGGTATGGCTACACCTTC. It codes for CASSLTEGYGYTF.

The gene calls are TRBV27 and TRBJ2-7, with a tentative D call TRBD1 (6 bases). The CDR3 covers 14 residues. Germline CDR1 reads MNHEY; CDR2 reads SMNVEV (reference sequence). V was clipped by 6 bases and J by 1 base, with 13 bases between them. The CDR3 DNA is TGTGCCAGCAGATTACACAGGGCGTCCTACGAGCAGTACTTC. Amino acid sequence: CASRLHRASYEQYF.

The chain has TRBV4-1 and TRBJ1-2; tentative D call: TRBD1 (5 bases). Germline V gene sequence: CDR1 MGHRA, CDR2 YSYEKL. Trimming took 5 bases from V and 3 from J, leaving 13 bases between them. The CDR3 has 14 residues. CDR3 protein: CASSSTTGYYGYTF. CDR3 sequence (DNA): TGCGCCAGCAGCTCGACTACAGGCTACTATGGCTACACCTTC.

The genes are TRBV3-1 and TRBJ1-1; possibly TRBD1 for D (5 bases). The germline gives CDR1 LGHDT, CDR2 YNNKEL (reference sequence). Between the trimmed V and J ends, which lost 1 base and 3 bases, there was a span of 9 bases. CDR3 length: 14 residues. The CDR3: CASSQGGTYTEAFF. The CDR3 region has the DNA TGTGCCAGCAGCCAAGGGGGGACCTACACTGAAGCTTTCTTT.

The chain combines TRBV20-1 with TRBJ2-1; 7 positions agree with TRBD2. V was clipped by 5 bases and J by 5 bases; unmatched bases: 9. CDR1 DFQATT and CDR2 SNEGSKA come from the germline V gene (reference sequence). This CDR3 is 14 amino acids long. CDR3 residues: CSAQEGLFHNEQFF. The CDR3 bases are TGCAGTGCTCAGGAGGGACTATTTCACAATGAGCAGTTCTTC.

The gene calls are TRBV20-1 and TRBJ2-1, with a weak D call TRBD1 (5 bases). Germline CDR1 reads DFQATT; CDR2 reads SNEGSKA (reference sequence). V shed 0 bases and J shed 6 bases, with 15 bases lying between them. CDR3 length equals 15 residues. The CDR3 nucleotides read TGCAGTGCTAGAGATCGAAAGACAGCTCTCAATGAGCAGTTCTTC. It is translated as CSARDRKTALNEQFF.